This T cell receptor beta chain was identified during a study of T cells in Graves' hyperthyroidism and ophthalmopathy (dated by TCRdb to about 2019). Turning to the overall study: Peripheral blood was collected at initial diagnosis, before any treatment. Once sampling was done, hyperthyroidism patients were given methimazole at a starting dose of 30 mg daily, whereas ophthalmopathy patients were given high-dose intravenous methylprednisolone. The approximately 100 discovery patients were randomly split 7:3 into training and test sets. A discovery cohort of about a hundred patients, approximately 45 with Graves' ophthalmopathy and about 58 with stable Graves' hyperthyroidism, was used to find distinguishing TCR V-J signatures. In six Graves' hyperthyroidism patients, the study also compared T-cell repertoires from thyroid tissue with T-cell repertoires from blood. TCR Vbeta CDR3 sequencing of 135 peripheral blood samples (over 40 ophthalmopathy, 75 to 85 hyperthyroidism and around 17 progressor patients) is reported in the paper. An independent validation cohort of 18 to 20 hyperthyroidism patients and 17 patients who later progressed to ophthalmopathy tested prospective prediction of ophthalmopathy. Broad study findings and their caveats: Ophthalmopathy was separated from stable hyperthyroidism by a 13 V-J signature model, with about 86% sensitivity and about 81% specificity obtained in cross-validation and 80%/75% obtained in testing. Sample size was not statistically predetermined, and blinding of investigators to group allocation was not performed. Most expanded thyroid clonotypes (frequency above 0.001) were also detected in blood, suggesting blood repertoires may reflect thyroid immune responses. During validation, the model predicted progression to ophthalmopathy a median of approximately 6.5 months ahead of onset, with 60% to 71% sensitivity and roughly 75% specificity.

This clonotype was recorded many times. The antigen it binds to is not known. Per-nucleotide qualities are absent, and no much larger clonotype sits a single base away. The CDR1 and CDR2 encoded by the germline V gene are MNHNS and SASEGT. The V end gives up 1 base and the J end 6 bases, leaving 7 bases in the junction not matched to a gene. There are 15 amino acids in the CDR3, from cysteine to phenylalanine inclusive. Of all the DNA, just the CDR3 is kept, 45 bases in frame from base 1. The TCR beta CDR3 regions were amplified from the RNA transcripts. The TCR CDR3 was subjected to a first round of RT-PCR using the HTBI primer set and the Qiagen OneStep RT-PCR kit. Libraries were constructed in a second round of multiplex PCR, after which size selection and purification were carried out. Libraries were sequenced paired-end with 100 bp reads on an Illumina HiSeq2000. Per the authors' processing: SOAPnuke was used to process the raw data, removing reads that contained adapters or uncalled bases, had a mean Phred below 15, or lacked an exact match to the constant primer or identifier. High-quality paired reads were merged using COPE v1.2.5, and each unique nucleotide sequence was defined as a clonotype. MiTCR v1.1 was used to align clonotypes to the IMGT TRBV, TRBD and TRBJ reference segments. The analysis included only V-J combinations with a frequency above 0.0001, which together covered roughly 99% of the repertoires. A TCS score was defined as the ratio between F50 (clonal expansion) and ExV (chaos), using BLOSUM62-based TCRdist between CDR3 peptides within each V-J. Welch's t-statistics and random forest reduced 500 to 550 V-J features to fewer than 15, which were used in a naive Bayes classifier (R e1071). Through fastp at Q25 and MiXCR, TCRdb rebuilt clones from the public reads, retaining in-frame beta chains. Rows are combined by CDR3 protein, so each entry shows the most common genes and DNA. The V and J calls and clone size come from TCRdb's table, not from the authors' own analysis. This sample is represented by approximately 620,000 distinct CDR3 sequences; over 11% of them were singletons. The ten largest clones capture less than 6% of the sample.

The hyperthyroidism patients were between 18 and 65 years old and newly diagnosed, with a disease duration of less than 2 months. Any patient with an uncontrolled infection, another autoimmune disease, pregnancy or lactation was excluded. Diagnoses were based on clinical symptoms, serum thyroxine and TRAb, thyroid ultrasound and orbital computed tomography. For progressor patients, blood was drawn at the first diagnosis of hyperthyroidism, before any ophthalmopathy symptoms had appeared. PBMCs were isolated from 7.5 to 10 ml of fresh peripheral blood by Ficoll-Paque density gradient centrifugation. Progressor patients were initially diagnosed with Graves' hyperthyroidism and developed ophthalmopathy during follow-up. Total RNA was extracted using Trizol reagent, and RNA quality was assessed on an Agilent 2100 Bioanalyzer.

The chain is made from TRBV6-1 and TRBJ2-7, with 9 middle bases fitting TRBD2. The clonotype comes from a woman younger than 45 with Graves' hyperthyroidism that later progressed to Graves' ophthalmopathy. The specimen sequenced was blood. The sequenced DNA: TGTGCCAGCAGTGAAGTTGGGACTAGCCTCTCCGAGCAGTACTTC. The resulting protein is CASSEVGTSLSEQYF.